This T cell receptor (beta chain) came from a study of blood T cell repertoires in COVID-19. As for the study in general: Recovery among Cohort 3 donors was established by two negative PCRs, clearance, or symptom resolution. PBMCs, B-cell-depleted T cells, or T cells provided the cDNA or gDNA that made up the material.

The V and J ends lost 5 bases and 5 bases, in that order; junction bases with no gene match: 9. The V gene's germline CDR1 is MDHEN and CDR2 SYDVKM. The CDR3 is made up of 15 amino acids. The study recruited people aged roughly 18 to 89 years across more than 20 US areas. Participants' reported clinical history set cohort assignment. Profiled with immunoSEQ multiplex PCR; TCRdb holds only in-frame clones, not every one. Counted here are under 150,000 clones, over 75% occurring once; the ten biggest clones make up 3% to 4%. This receptor was obtained from a man aged 45-65 years in a cohort exposed to, infected with or recovered from COVID-19 (not recorded which). The specimen sequenced was PBMCs or T cells enriched from blood (not recorded which). The genes are TRBV28 and TRBJ1-5, with 7 bases fitting TRBD1. This CDR3 reads CASSPWDRSYQPQHF. DNA of the CDR3: TGTGCCAGCAGTCCCTGGGACAGATCTTATCAGCCCCAGCATTTT.